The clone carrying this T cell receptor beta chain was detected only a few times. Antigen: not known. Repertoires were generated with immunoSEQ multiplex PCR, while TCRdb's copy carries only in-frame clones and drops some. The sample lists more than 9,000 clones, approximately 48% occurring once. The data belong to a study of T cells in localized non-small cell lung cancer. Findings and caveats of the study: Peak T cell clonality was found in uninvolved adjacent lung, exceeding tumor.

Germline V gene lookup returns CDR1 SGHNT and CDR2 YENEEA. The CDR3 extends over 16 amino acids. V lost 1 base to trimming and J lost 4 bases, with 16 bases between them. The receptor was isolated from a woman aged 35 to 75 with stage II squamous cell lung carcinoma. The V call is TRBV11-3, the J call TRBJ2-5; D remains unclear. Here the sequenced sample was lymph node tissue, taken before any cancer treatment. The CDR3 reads CASSLGERSNGETQYF. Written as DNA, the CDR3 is TGTGCCAGCAGCTTAGGGGAACGATCGAACGGAGAGACCCAGTACTTC.